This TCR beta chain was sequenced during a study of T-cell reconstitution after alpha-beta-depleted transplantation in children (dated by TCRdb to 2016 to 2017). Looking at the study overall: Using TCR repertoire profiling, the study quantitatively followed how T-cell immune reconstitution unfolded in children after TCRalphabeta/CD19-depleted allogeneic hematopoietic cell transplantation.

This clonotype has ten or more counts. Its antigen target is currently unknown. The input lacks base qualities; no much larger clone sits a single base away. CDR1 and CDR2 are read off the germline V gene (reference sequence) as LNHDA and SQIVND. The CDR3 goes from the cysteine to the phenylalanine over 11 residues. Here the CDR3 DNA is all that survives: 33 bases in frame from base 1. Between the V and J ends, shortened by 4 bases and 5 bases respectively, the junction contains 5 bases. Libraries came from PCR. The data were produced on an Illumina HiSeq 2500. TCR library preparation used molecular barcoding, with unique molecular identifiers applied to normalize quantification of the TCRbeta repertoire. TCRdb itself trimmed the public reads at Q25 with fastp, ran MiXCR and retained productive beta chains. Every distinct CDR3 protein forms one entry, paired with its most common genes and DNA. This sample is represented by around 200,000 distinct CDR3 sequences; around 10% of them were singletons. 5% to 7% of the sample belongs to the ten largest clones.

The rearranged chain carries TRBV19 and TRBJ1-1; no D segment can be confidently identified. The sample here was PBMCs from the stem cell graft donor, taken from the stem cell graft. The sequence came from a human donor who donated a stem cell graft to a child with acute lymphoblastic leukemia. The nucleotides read TGTGCCAGTAGTAAGGTGACTGAAGCTTTCTTT. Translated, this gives CASSKVTEAFF.